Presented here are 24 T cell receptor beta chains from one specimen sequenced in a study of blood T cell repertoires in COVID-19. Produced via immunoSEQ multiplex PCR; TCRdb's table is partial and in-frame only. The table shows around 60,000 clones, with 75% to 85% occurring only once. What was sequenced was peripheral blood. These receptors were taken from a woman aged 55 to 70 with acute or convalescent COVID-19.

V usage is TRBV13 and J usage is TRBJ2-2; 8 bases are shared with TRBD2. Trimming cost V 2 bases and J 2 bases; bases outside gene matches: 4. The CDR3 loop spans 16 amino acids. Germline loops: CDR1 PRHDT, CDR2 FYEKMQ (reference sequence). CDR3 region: CASSLSAGVNTGELFF. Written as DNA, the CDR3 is TGTGCCAGCAGCTTATCAGCGGGGGTCAACACCGGGGAGCTGTTTTTT.

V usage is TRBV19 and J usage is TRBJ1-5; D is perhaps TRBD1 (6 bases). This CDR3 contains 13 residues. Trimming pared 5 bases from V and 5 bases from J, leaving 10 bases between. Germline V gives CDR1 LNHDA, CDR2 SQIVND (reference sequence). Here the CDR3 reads CASSDRSYQPQHF. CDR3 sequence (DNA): TGTGCCAGTAGTGACAGGTCATATCAGCCCCAGCATTTT.

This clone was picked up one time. The CDR3 sequence is CATSSVYRDRTYSNQPQHF. The CDR3 DNA follows: TGTGCCACCAGCAGTGTATATAGGGACAGGACATATAGCAATCAGCCCCAGCATTTT. The chain carries TRBV15 and TRBJ1-5, with TRBD1 matching 8 bases. CDR1 LNHNV and CDR2 YYDKDF come from the germline V gene (reference sequence). The CDR3 sequence is 19 residues long. After removal of 3 bases from V and 0 bases from J, the junction contained 13 bases not matched to a gene.

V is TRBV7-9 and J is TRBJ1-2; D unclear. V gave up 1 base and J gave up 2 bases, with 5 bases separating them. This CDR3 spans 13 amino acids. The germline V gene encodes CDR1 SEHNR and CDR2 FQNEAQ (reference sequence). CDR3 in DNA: TGTGCCAGCAGCTTAGAGCTAAACTATGGCTACACCTTC. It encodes CASSLELNYGYTF.

The CDR3 region has the DNA TGTGCCAGCACCCCACAGGGACATGAGCAGTTCTTC. It codes for CASTPQGHEQFF. The chain joins TRBV6-5 to TRBJ2-1, with a weak D call TRBD1 (6 bases). The CDR3 totals 12 residues. Trimming took 7 bases from V and 8 from J, leaving 12 bases between them. CDR1 and CDR2 (germline): MNHEY, SVGAGI.

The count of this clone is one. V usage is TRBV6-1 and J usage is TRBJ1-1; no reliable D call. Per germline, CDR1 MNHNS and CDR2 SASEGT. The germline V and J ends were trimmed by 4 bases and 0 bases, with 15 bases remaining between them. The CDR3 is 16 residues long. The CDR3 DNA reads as TGTGCCAGCAGTGTTTACAACGCAATACTGAACACTGAAGCTTTCTTT. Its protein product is CASSVYNAILNTEAFF.

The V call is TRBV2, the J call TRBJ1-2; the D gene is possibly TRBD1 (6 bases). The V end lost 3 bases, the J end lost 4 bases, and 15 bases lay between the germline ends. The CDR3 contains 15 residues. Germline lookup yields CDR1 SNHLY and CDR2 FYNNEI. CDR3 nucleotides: TGTGCCAGCAGTGACCGCCCTGGACAGCTCTATGGCTACACCTTC. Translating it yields CASSDRPGQLYGYTF.

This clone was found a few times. The CDR3 region is CASRQGASSGYTF. The CDR3 DNA follows: TGTGCCAGCCGACAGGGGGCCTCGAGTGGCTACACCTTC. The chain carries TRBV6-5 and TRBJ1-2; TRBD1 matches at 10 bases. Trimming removed 8 bases from V and 7 bases from J; junction bases left unmatched: 7. CDR3 length equals 13 residues. Looked up from germline, CDR1 is MNHEY and CDR2 is SVGAGI.

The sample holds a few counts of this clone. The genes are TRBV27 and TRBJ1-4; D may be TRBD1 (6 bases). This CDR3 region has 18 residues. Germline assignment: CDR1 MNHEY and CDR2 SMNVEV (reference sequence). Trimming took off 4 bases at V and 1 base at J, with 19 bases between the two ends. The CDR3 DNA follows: TGTGCCAGCAGTTCCCAGTACCCCGGACAGTTAACTAATGAAAAACTGTTTTTT. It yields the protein CASSSQYPGQLTNEKLFF.

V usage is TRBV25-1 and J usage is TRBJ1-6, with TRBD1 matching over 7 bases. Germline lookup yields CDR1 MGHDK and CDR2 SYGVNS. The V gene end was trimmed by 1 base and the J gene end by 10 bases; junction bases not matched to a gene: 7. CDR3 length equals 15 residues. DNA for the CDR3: TGTGCCAGCAGTGAATCTGGGACAGCAGGATCACCCCTCCACTTT. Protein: CASSESGTAGSPLHF.

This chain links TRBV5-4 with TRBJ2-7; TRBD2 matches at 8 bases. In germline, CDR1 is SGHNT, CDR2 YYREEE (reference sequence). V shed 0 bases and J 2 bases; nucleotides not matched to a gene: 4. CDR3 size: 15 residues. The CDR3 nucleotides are TGTGCCAGCAGCTTGGAGAGCGGGGGCCCCTACGAGCAGTACTTC. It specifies CASSLESGGPYEQYF.

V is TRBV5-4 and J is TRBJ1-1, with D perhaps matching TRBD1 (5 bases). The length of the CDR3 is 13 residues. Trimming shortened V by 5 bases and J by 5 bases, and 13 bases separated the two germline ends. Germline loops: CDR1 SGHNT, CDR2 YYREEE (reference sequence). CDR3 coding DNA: TGTGCCAGCAGGTCGGGGGAAATGACTGAAGCTTTCTTT. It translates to CASRSGEMTEAFF.

Written as DNA, the CDR3 is TGTGCCAGCAGTTTAAGTACAGGGAAGAAAGCTTTCTTT. This translates into CASSLSTGKKAFF. This chain connects TRBV12-3 or TRBV12-4 to TRBJ1-1; the D gene is possibly TRBD1 (6 bases). V gave up 2 bases and J gave up 9 bases, with 13 bases separating them. The CDR3 contains 13 residues.

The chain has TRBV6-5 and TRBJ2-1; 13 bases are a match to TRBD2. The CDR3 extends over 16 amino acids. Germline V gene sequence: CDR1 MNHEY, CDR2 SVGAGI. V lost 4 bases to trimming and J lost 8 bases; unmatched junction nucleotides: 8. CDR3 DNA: TGTGCCAGCAGTTCCCGACTAGCGGGGGGCGGAGATGAGCAGTTCTTC. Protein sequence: CASSSRLAGGGDEQFF.

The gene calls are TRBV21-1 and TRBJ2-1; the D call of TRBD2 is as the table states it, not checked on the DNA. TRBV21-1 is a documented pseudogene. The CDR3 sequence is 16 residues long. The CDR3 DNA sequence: TGTGCCAGCAGCAAAGAAAGGGTAGTGGGGGGTAATGAGCAGTTCTTC. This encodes CASSKERVVGGNEQFF.

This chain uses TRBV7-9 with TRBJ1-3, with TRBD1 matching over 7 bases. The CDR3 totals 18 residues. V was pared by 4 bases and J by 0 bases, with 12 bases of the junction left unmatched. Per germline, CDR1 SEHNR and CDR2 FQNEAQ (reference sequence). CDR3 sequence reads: CASSSSGGQGGSGNTIYF. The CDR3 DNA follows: TGTGCCAGCAGCTCCTCAGGGGGGCAGGGGGGCTCTGGAAACACCATATATTTT.

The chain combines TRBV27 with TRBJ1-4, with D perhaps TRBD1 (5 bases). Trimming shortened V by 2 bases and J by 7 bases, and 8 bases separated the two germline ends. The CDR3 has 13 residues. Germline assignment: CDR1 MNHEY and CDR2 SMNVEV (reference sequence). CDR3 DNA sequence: TGTGCCAGCAGTTTAAGGCAGGGTGAAAAACTGTTTTTT. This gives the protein CASSLRQGEKLFF.

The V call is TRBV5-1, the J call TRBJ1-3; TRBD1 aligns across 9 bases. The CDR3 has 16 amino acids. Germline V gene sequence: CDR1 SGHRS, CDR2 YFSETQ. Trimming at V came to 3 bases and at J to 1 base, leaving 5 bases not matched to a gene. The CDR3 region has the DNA TGCGCCAGCAGCTCGGGACAGGGCAGGTCTGGAAACACCATATATTTT. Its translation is CASSSGQGRSGNTIYF. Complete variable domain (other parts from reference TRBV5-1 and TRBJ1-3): KAGVTQTPRYLIKTRGQQVTLSCSPISGHRSVSWYQQTPGQGLQFLFEYFSETQRNKGNFPGRFSGRQFSNSRSEMNVSTLELGDSALYLCASSSGQGRSGNTIYFGEGSWLTVV.

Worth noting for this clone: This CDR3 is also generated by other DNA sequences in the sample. The CDR3 coding sequence is TGCGCCAGCAGCTACGGACTAGCGGGGGCCTACGAGCAGTACTTC. The encoded protein is CASSYGLAGAYEQYF. The genes are TRBV4-1 and TRBJ2-7; 13 positions agree with TRBD2. CDR3 length: 15 residues. Looked up from germline, CDR1 is MGHRA and CDR2 is YSYEKL. Germline trimming cut 5 bases from V and 2 bases from J; bases unmatched to any gene: 3.

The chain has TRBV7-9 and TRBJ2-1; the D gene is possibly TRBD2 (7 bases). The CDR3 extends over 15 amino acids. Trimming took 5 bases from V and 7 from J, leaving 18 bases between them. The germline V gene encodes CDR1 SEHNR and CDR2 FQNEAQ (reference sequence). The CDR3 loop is CASSRAGTRRNEQFF. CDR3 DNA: TGTGCCAGCAGCAGAGCGGGGACACGGAGGAATGAGCAGTTCTTC.

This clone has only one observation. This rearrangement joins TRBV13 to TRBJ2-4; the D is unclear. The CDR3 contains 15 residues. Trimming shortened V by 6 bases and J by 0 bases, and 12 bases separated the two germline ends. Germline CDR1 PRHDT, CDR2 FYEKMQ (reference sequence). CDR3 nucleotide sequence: TGTGCCAGCAGATCCGACATCTTAGCCAAAAACATTCAGTACTTC. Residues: CASRSDILAKNIQYF.

The CDR3 DNA is TGTGCCAGCAGCTTAGGTTCGGGCAGGGGCTATCAGCCCCAGCATTTT. Translating gives CASSLGSGRGYQPQHF. The rearrangement links TRBV7-9 to TRBJ1-5, with D tentatively TRBD1 (6 bases). The length of the CDR3 is 16 residues. Germline lookup yields CDR1 SEHNR and CDR2 FQNEAQ (reference sequence). V was pared by 1 base and J by 5 bases, with 15 bases between.

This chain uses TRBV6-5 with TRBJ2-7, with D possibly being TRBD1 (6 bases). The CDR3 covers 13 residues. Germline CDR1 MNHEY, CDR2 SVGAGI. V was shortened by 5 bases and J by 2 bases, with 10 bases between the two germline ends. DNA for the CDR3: TGTGCCAGCAGTAACAGGGAAACCTACGAGCAGTACTTC. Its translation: CASSNRETYEQYF.

The CDR3 DNA sequence: TGTGCCAGCAGCTTGTCGGGATACAATGAGCAGTTCTTC. Translation gives CASSLSGYNEQFF. The chain carries TRBV7-3 and TRBJ2-1, with D possibly TRBD2 on 5 matching bases. Trimming removed 3 bases from V and 4 bases from J, with 7 bases in between. CDR3 length equals 13 residues. Germline V gene sequence: CDR1 SGHTA, CDR2 FQGTGA. Looking up the rest from reference TRBV7-3 and TRBJ2-1 gives the full variable domain: GAGVSQTPSNKVTEKGKYVELRCDPISGHTALYWYRQSLGQGPEFLIYFQGTGAADDSGLPNDRFFAVRPEGSVSTLKIQRTERGDSAVYLCASSLSGYNEQFFGPGTRLTVL.